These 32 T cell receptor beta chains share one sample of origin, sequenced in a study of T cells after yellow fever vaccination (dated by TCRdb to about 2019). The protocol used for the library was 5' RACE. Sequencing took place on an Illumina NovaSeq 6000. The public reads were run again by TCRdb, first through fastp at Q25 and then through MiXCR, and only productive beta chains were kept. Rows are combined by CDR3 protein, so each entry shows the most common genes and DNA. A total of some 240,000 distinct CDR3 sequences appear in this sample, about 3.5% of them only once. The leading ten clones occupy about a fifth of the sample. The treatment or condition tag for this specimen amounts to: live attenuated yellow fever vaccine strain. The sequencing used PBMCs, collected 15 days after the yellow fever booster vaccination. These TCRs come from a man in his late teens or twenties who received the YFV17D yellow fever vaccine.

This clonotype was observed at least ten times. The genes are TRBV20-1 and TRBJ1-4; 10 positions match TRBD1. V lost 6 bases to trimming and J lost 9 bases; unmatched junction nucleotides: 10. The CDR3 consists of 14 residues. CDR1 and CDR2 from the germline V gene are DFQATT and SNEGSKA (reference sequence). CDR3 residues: CSAEPGQGPQKLFF. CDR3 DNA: TGCAGTGCGGAACCGGGACAGGGGCCCCAAAAACTGTTTTTT.

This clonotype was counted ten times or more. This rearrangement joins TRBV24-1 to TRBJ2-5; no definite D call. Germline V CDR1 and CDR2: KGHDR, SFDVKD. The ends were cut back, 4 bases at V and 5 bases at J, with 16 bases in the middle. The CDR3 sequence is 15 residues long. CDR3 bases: TGTGCCACCAGTGACTCCAGACCCGGGCATGAGACCCAGTACTTC. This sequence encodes CATSDSRPGHETQYF.

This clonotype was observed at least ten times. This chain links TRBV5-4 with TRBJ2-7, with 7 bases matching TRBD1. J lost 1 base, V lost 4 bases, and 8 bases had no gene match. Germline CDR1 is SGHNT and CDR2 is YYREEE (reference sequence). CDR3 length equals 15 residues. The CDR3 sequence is CASSLDTGDSYEQYF. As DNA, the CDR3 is TGTGCCAGCAGCCTAGACACAGGGGATTCCTACGAGCAGTACTTC.

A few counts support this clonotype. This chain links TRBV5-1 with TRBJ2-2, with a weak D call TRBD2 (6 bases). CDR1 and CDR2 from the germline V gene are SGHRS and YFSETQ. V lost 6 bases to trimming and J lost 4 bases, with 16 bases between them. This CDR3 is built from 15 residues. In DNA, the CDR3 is TGCGCCAGCAATTGGGGACCCGGGGGCACCGGGGAGCTGTTTTTT. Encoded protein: CASNWGPGGTGELFF.

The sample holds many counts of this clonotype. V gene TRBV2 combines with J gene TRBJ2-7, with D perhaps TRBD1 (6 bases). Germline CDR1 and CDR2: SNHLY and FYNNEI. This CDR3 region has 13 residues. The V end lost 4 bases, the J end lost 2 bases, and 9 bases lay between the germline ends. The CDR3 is CASSGQATYEQYF. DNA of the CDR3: TGTGCCAGCAGTGGACAGGCCACCTACGAGCAGTACTTC.

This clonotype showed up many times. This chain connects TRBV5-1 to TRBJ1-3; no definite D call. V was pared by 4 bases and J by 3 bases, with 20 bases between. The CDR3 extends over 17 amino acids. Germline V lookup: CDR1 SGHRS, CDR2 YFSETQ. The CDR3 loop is CASSLDPMKLIGNTIYF. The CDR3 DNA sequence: TGCGCCAGCAGCCTGGACCCAATGAAACTGATTGGAAACACCATATATTTT.

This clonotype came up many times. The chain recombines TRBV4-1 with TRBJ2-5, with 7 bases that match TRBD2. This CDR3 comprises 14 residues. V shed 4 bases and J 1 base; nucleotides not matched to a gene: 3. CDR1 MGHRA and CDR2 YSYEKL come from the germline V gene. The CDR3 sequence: CASSLRLAQETQYF. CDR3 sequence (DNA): TGCGCCAGCAGCCTGAGACTAGCCCAAGAGACCCAGTACTTC.

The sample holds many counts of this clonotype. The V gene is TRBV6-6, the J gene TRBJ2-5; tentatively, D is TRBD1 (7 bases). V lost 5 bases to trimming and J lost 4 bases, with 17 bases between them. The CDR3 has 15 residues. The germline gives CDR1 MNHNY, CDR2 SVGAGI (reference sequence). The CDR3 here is CASSPNRGGGETQYF. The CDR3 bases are TGTGCCAGCAGTCCCAACAGGGGAGGCGGAGAGACCCAGTACTTC.

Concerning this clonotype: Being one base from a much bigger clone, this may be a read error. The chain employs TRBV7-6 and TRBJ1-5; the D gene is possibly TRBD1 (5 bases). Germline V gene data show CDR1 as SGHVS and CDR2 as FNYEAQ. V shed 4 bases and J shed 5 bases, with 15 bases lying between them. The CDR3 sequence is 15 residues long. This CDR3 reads CASSSVAGDYQPQHF. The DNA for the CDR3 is TGTGCCAGCAGCTCCGTAGCGGGGGACTATCAGCCCCAGCATTTT. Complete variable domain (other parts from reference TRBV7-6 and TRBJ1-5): GAGVSQSPRYKVTKRGQDVALRCDPISGHVSLYWYRQALGQGPEFLTYFNYEAQQDKSGLPNDRFSAERPEGSISTLTIQRTEQRDSAMYRCASSSVAGDYQPQHFGDGTRLSIL.

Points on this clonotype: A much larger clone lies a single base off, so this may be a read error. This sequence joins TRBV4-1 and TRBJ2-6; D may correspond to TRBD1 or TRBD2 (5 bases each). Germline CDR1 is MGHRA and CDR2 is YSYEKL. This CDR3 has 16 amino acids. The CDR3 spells CASRWVGPSGGNVLTF. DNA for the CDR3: TGCGCCAGCAGGTGGGTAGGGCCCTCTGGGGGCAACGTCCTGACTTTC.

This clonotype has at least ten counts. The CDR3 here is CASQTGDYSNQPQHF. The CDR3 DNA sequence: TGTGCCAGCCAGACAGGAGACTATAGCAATCAGCCCCAGCATTTT. The rearrangement links TRBV28 to TRBJ1-5, with TRBD1 as a possible D gene (6 bases). Germline CDR1 reads MDHEN; CDR2 reads SYDVKM. The CDR3 has 15 amino acids. V was pared by 8 bases and J by 0 bases, with 14 bases between.

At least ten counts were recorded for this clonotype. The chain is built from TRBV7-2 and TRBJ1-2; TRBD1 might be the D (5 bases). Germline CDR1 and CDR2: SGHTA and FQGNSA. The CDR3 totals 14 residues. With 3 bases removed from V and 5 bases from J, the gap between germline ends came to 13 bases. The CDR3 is CASSFQATEYGYTF. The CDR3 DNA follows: TGTGCCAGCAGCTTTCAAGCGACAGAATATGGCTACACCTTC.

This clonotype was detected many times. The CDR3: CASSQDFLAGRETQYF. The CDR3 DNA follows: TGTGCCAGCAGCCAAGATTTCCTAGCGGGGAGGGAGACCCAGTACTTC. The V and J genes are TRBV4-2 and TRBJ2-5; 9 bases map to TRBD2. The germline CDR1 and CDR2 sequences are LGHNA and YNFKEQ. The CDR3 runs to 16 residues. Trimming at V came to 0 bases and at J to 5 bases, leaving 7 bases not matched to a gene.

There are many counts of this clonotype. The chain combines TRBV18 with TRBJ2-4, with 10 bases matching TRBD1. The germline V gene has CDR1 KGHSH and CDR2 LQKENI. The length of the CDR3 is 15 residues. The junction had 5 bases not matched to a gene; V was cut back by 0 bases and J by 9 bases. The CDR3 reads CASSPPGDRGGIQYF. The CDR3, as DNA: TGTGCCAGCTCACCACCGGGGGACAGGGGAGGCATTCAGTACTTC.

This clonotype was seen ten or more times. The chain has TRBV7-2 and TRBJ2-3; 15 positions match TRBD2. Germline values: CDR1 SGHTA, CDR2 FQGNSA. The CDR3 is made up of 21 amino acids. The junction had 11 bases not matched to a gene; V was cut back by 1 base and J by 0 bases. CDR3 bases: TGTGCCAGCAGCTTAGGTCCGGGACTAGCGGGGGGCGGGGAAAGCACAGATACGCAGTATTTT. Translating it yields CASSLGPGLAGGGESTDTQYF.

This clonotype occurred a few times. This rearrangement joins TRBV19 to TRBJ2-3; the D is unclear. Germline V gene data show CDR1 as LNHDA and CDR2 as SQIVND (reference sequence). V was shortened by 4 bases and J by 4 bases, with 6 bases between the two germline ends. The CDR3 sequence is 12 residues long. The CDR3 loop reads CASSNLPDTQYF. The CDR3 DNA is TGTGCCAGTAGTAACCTCCCAGATACGCAGTATTTT.

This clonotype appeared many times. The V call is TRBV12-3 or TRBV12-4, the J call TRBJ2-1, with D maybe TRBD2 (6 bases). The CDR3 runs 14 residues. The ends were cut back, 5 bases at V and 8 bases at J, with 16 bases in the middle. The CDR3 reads CASSPGLLGYEQFF. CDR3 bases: TGTGCCAGCAGTCCGGGACTCTTAGGTTATGAGCAGTTCTTC.

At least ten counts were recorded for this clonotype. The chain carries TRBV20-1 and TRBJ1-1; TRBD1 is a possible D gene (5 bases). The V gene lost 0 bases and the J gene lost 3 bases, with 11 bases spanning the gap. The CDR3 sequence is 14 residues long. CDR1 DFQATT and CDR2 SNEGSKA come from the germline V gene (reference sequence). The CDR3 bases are TGCAGTGCTAGAGATCGGGCAGGGTACACTGAAGCTTTCTTT. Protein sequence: CSARDRAGYTEAFF.

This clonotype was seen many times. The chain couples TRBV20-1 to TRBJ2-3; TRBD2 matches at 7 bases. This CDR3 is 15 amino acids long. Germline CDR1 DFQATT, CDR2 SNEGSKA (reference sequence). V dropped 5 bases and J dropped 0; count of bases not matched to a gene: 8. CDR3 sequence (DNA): TGCAGTGCTCAGGGAGGGACCGGTAGCACAGATACGCAGTATTTT. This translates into CSAQGGTGSTDTQYF.

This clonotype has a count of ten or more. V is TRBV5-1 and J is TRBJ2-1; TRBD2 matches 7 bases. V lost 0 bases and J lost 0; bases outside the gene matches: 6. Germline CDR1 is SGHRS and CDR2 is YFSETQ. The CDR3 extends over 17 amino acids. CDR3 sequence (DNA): TGCGCCAGCAGCTTGGTCGGCGGGGGATACTCCTACAATGAGCAGTTCTTC. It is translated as CASSLVGGGYSYNEQFF.

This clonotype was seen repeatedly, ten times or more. CDR3 residues: CASSQDREVGYGYTF. The CDR3, as DNA: TGCGCCAGCAGCCAAGATCGGGAGGTTGGGTATGGCTACACCTTC. V is TRBV4-1 and J is TRBJ1-2; D call uncertain. CDR3 length: 15 amino acids. V gave up 0 bases and J gave up 5 bases, with 13 bases separating them. Germline CDR1 and CDR2: MGHRA and YSYEKL.

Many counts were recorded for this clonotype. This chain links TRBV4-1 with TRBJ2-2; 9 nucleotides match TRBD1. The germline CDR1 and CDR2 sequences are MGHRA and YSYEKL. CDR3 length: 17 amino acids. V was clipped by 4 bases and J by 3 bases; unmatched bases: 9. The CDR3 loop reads CASSRSKDRGYTGELFF. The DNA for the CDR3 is TGCGCCAGCAGCCGATCAAAGGACAGGGGATACACCGGGGAGCTGTTTTTT.

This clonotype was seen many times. The CDR3 DNA reads TGTGCCAGCTCACCATCCCGGGGGGATGAAAAACTGTTTTTT. Translating it yields CASSPSRGDEKLFF. The chain carries TRBV18 and TRBJ1-4, with D perhaps TRBD1 (5 bases). This CDR3 is 14 amino acids long. Between the trimmed V and J ends, which lost 2 bases and 6 bases, there was a span of 10 bases. Germline-derived CDR1 and CDR2 are KGHSH and LQKENI. The variable domain in full, completed from reference TRBV18 and TRBJ1-4, reads NAGVMQNPRHLVRRRGQEARLRCSPMKGHSHVYWYRQLPEEGLKFMVYLQKENIIDESGMPKERFSAEFPKEGPSILRIQQVVRGDSAAYFCASSPSRGDEKLFFGSGTQLSVL.

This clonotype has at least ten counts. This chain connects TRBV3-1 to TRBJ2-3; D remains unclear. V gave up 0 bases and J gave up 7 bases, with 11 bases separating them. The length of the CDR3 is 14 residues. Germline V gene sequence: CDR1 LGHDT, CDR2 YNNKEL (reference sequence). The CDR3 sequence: CASSQDPGTHTQYF. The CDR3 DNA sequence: TGTGCCAGCAGCCAAGACCCCGGCACTCATACGCAGTATTTT.

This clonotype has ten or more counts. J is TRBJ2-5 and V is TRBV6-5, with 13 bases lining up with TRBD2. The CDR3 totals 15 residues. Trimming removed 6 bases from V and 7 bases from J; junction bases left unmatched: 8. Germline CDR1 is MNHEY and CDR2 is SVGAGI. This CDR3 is CASSRTSGGQGTQYF. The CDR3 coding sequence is TGTGCCAGCAGCCGGACTAGCGGGGGTCAGGGGACCCAGTACTTC.

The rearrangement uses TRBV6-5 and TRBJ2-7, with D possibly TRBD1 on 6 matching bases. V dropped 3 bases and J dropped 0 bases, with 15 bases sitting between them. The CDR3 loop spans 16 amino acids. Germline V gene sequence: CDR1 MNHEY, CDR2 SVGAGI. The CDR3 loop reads CASSYRDTRSSYEQYF. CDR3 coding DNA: TGTGCCAGCAGTTATCGGGACACCCGGAGCTCCTACGAGCAGTACTTC.

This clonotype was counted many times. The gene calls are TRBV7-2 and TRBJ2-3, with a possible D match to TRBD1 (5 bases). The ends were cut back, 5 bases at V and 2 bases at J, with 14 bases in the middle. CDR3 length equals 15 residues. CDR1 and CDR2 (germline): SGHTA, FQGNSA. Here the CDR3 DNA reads TGTGCCAGCAGCGCACGCGTAGGGGCCACAGATACGCAGTATTTT. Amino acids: CASSARVGATDTQYF.

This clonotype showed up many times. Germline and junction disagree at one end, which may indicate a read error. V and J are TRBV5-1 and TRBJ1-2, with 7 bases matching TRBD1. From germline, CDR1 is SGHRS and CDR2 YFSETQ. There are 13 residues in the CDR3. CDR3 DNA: TGTGCCAGCAGCCTCACAGGGGACTATGGCTACACCTTC. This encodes CASSLTGDYGYTF.

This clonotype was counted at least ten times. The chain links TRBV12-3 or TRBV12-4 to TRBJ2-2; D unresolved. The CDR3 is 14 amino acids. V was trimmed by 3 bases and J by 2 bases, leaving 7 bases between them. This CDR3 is CASSLRLNTGELFF. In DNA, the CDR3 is TGTGCCAGCAGTTTGAGGCTTAACACCGGGGAGCTGTTTTTT.

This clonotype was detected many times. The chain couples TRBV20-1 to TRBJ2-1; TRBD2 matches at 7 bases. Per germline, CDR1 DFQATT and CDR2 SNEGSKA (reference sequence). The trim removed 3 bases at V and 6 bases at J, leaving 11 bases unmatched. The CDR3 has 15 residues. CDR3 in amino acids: CSARIGLVRANEQFF. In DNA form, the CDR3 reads TGCAGTGCTAGGATTGGACTAGTTAGGGCCAATGAGCAGTTCTTC.

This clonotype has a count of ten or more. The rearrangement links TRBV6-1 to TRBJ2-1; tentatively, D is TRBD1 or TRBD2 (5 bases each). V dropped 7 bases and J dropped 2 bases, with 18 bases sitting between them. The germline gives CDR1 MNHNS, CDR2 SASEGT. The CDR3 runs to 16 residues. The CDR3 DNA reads TGTGCCAGCATCCGAAGGGAGACAGCTCCCTACAATGAGCAGTTCTTC. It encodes CASIRRETAPYNEQFF.

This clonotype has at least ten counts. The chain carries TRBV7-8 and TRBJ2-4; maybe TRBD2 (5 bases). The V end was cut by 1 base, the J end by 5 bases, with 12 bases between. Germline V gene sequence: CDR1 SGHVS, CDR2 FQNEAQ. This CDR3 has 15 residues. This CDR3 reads CASSLEDSGQNIQYF. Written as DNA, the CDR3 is TGTGCCAGCAGCTTAGAGGACTCCGGGCAAAACATTCAGTACTTC.